The 18 T cell receptor beta chains presented below share a single source sample, sequenced in a study of spatial heterogeneity in lung cancer. Study conclusions and caveats: Tumors with more nonsynonymous mutations had more expanded intratumoral alpha and beta TCRs.

Time point described: sample taken at primary tumor resection. These TCRs are of unknown antigen specificity. TCRdb itself ran the 5' RACE reads through MiXCR, one entry per CDR3 protein. The profile covers around 1,100 distinct CDR3 sequences, with approximately 11% appearing a single time and 20% to 30% taken by the ten largest. Here the sequenced sample was lung tumor tissue, taken at surgery. The receptors stem from a male donor with early-stage non-small cell lung cancer.

This clonotype came up a few times. The V gene is TRBV9, the J gene TRBJ1-1; TRBD1 agrees at 7 bases. Germline CDR1 is SGDLS and CDR2 is YYNGEE. CDR3 size: 16 residues. The trim removed 0 bases at V and 2 bases at J, leaving 7 bases unmatched. The CDR3 loop is CASSVVTGATNTEAFF. CDR3 nucleotide sequence: TGTGCCAGCAGCGTAGTTACAGGGGCTACTAACACTGAAGCTTTCTTT.

By proportion, this clonotype is medium-sized (0.01 to 0.1%). This chain links TRBV7-9 with TRBJ2-6; D gene unclear. Germline values: CDR1 SEHNR, CDR2 FQNEAQ (reference sequence). The CDR3 is made up of 18 amino acids. Trimming removed 1 base at V and 4 bases at J, with 17 bases between. CDR3 nucleotide sequence: TGTGCCAGCAGCTTAGGAGGAAGGTTGGTCTTCGGGGCCAACGTCCTGACTTTC. Protein: CASSLGGRLVFGANVLTF.

The sample holds a few counts of this clonotype. The chain employs TRBV20-1 and TRBJ1-5; 7 bases fit TRBD1. V trimming: 3 bases; J trimming: 5 bases; junction bases outside the gene matches: 7. The CDR3 contains 14 residues. Germline V gives CDR1 DFQATT, CDR2 SNEGSKA (reference sequence). The CDR3 coding sequence is TGCAGTGCTAGTCGAGGGGGCGCTGATCAGCCCCAGCATTTT. Its protein is CSASRGGADQPQHF.

By share, this clonotype counts as large (0.1 to 1%). The CDR3 is CSAQSILAGNTGELFF. In DNA form, the CDR3 reads TGCAGTGCTCAGTCAATCCTAGCGGGAAACACCGGGGAGCTGTTTTTT. The chain combines TRBV20-1 with TRBJ2-2; 9 nucleotides align to TRBD2. The V segment lost 5 bases and the J segment 2 bases; nucleotides outside the gene matches: 9. In germline, CDR1 is DFQATT, CDR2 SNEGSKA (reference sequence). The CDR3 has 16 residues.

The chain carries TRBV6-1 and TRBJ1-6; unclear D gene. Germline loops: CDR1 MNHNS, CDR2 SASEGT. V shed 0 bases and J shed 6 bases, with 9 bases lying between them. The CDR3 extends over 15 amino acids. The CDR3 sequence is CASSEAIWTNSPLHF. CDR3 nucleotide sequence: TGTGCCAGCAGTGAAGCGATATGGACTAATTCACCCCTCCACTTT.

This clonotype is large (0.1 to 1%) in the sample. The chain recombines TRBV7-8 with TRBJ2-1; a possible D gene is TRBD2 (6 bases). This CDR3 comprises 15 residues. Per the germline V gene, CDR1 is SGHVS and CDR2 is FQNEAQ. The V end lost 4 bases, the J end lost 4 bases, and 14 bases lay between the germline ends. The CDR3 sequence is CASSWAGQRYNEQFF. The CDR3 DNA follows: TGTGCCAGCAGCTGGGCGGGGCAGCGGTACAATGAGCAGTTCTTC.

This clonotype is classed as medium-sized. The CDR3 protein is CASSLGLAGGADTQYF. The CDR3 nucleotides read TGTGCCAGCAGCCTAGGACTAGCGGGGGGCGCAGATACGCAGTATTTT. The chain employs TRBV5-4 and TRBJ2-3, with TRBD2 identical over 14 bases. The CDR3 has 16 residues. Germline trimming cut 4 bases from V and 4 bases from J; bases unmatched to any gene: 5. Germline CDR1 reads SGHNT; CDR2 reads YYREEE (reference sequence). The full variable domain, rest sourced from reference TRBV5-4 and TRBJ2-3, is ETGVTQSPTHLIKTRGQQVTLRCSSQSGHNTVSWYQQALGQGPQFIFQYYREEENGRGNFPPRFSGLQFPNYSSELNVNALELDDSALYLCASSLGLAGGADTQYFGPGTRLTVL.

This clonotype is medium-sized (0.01 to 0.1%) by share. The rearrangement links TRBV3-1 to TRBJ2-5, with D maybe TRBD1 (6 bases). This CDR3 has 17 amino acids. Trimming took 2 bases from V and 3 from J, leaving 19 bases between them. Germline assignment: CDR1 LGHDT and CDR2 YNNKEL (reference sequence). Here the CDR3 reads CASSQTTPYRDEETQYF. The CDR3 DNA reads TGTGCCAGCAGCCAAACCACCCCGTACAGGGACGAAGAGACCCAGTACTTC.

Within the sample, this clonotype is large. The chain has TRBV5-4 and TRBJ2-3, with TRBD2 matching over 14 bases. This CDR3 has 17 residues. V lost 4 bases to trimming and J lost 4 bases; unmatched junction nucleotides: 8. Germline CDR1 SGHNT, CDR2 YYREEE (reference sequence). This CDR3 is CASSPGLAGGRADTQYF. The CDR3 DNA sequence: TGTGCCAGCAGCCCTGGACTAGCGGGGGGCAGGGCAGATACGCAGTATTTT.

This clonotype rates as medium-sized. The rearrangement joins TRBV10-3 to TRBJ1-4, with 8 bases identical to TRBD1. The ends lost 0 bases at V and 8 bases at J; junction bases unmatched: 2. There are 14 residues in the CDR3. Germline CDR1 and CDR2: ENHRY and SYGVKD. The CDR3, as DNA: TGTGCCATCAGTGAGTCAGGGACAGGAGAAAAACTGTTTTTT. It is translated as CAISESGTGEKLFF.

This clonotype is medium-sized in the sample. The chain carries TRBV4-1 and TRBJ2-2; D not resolved. CDR3 length equals 14 residues. The V end lost 1 base, the J end lost 2 bases, and 5 bases lay between the germline ends. The germline CDR1 and CDR2 sequences are MGHRA and YSYEKL. In DNA form, the CDR3 reads TGCGCCAGCAGCCAAGCCTTCAACACCGGGGAGCTGTTTTTT. This translates into CASSQAFNTGELFF.

The genes are TRBV12-3 or TRBV12-4 and TRBJ2-3, with 8 bases fitting TRBD1. The CDR3 loop spans 13 amino acids. V lost 6 bases and J lost 4; bases outside the gene matches: 3. CDR3 bases: TGTGCCAGCAGCTCGACAGGGGCAGATACGCAGTATTTT. It encodes CASSSTGADTQYF.

The J gene is TRBJ1-1, the V gene TRBV9; tentatively, D is TRBD1 (6 bases). The V gene lost 4 bases and the J gene lost 8 bases, with 18 bases spanning the gap. The CDR3 runs 14 residues. Germline CDR1 SGDLS, CDR2 YYNGEE. Here the CDR3 reads CASSPTTGSSEAFF. Here the CDR3 DNA reads TGTGCCAGCAGCCCGACGACAGGTTCCTCCGAAGCTTTCTTT.

This clonotype rates as large. V usage is TRBV5-1 and J usage is TRBJ2-7; the match to TRBD1 covers 11 bases. CDR3 size: 16 residues. The germline gives CDR1 SGHRS, CDR2 YFSETQ. The trim removed 3 bases at V and 2 bases at J, leaving 7 bases unmatched. CDR3 sequence reads: CASSSSGTGGTYEQYF. The CDR3 coding sequence is TGCGCCAGCAGCTCCTCTGGGACAGGGGGGACCTACGAGCAGTACTTC. Looking up the rest from reference TRBV5-1 and TRBJ2-7 gives the full variable domain: KAGVTQTPRYLIKTRGQQVTLSCSPISGHRSVSWYQQTPGQGLQFLFEYFSETQRNKGNFPGRFSGRQFSNSRSEMNVSTLELGDSALYLCASSSSGTGGTYEQYFGPGTRLTVT.

The sample holds a few counts of this clonotype. The chain is built from TRBV5-1 and TRBJ2-7, with 10 bases matching TRBD1. J gave up 7 bases and V 4 bases, and 5 bases lay outside the gene matches. CDR3 size: 13 residues. Germline V gene lookup returns CDR1 SGHRS and CDR2 YFSETQ. CDR3 sequence reads: CASSMGQGMEQYF. CDR3 bases: TGCGCCAGCAGCATGGGACAGGGGATGGAGCAGTACTTC.

The sample holds a few counts of this clonotype. The chain carries TRBV5-1 and TRBJ2-2; TRBD2 matches at 8 bases. The CDR3 sequence is 16 residues long. The germline gives CDR1 SGHRS, CDR2 YFSETQ. The trim removed 4 bases at V and 0 bases at J, leaving 5 bases unmatched. The CDR3 loop reads CASSPVAGTNTGELFF. CDR3 sequence (DNA): TGCGCCAGCAGCCCCGTAGCGGGGACGAACACCGGGGAGCTGTTTTTT.

The chain carries TRBV15 and TRBJ2-3; D remains ambiguous. The CDR3 length is 15 residues. With 0 bases removed from V and 1 base from J, the gap between germline ends came to 8 bases. From germline, CDR1 is LNHNV and CDR2 YYDKDF (reference sequence). The CDR3 is CATSRDTSGTDTQYF. CDR3 coding DNA: TGTGCCACCAGCAGAGATACCTCTGGCACAGATACGCAGTATTTT.

This clonotype is medium-sized. The rearrangement links TRBV13 to TRBJ1-3, with D perhaps matching TRBD1 (5 bases). Germline V gene lookup returns CDR1 PRHDT and CDR2 FYEKMQ (reference sequence). CDR3 size: 17 residues. V lost 2 bases and J 0 bases, leaving 14 bases between the germline ends. The CDR3, as DNA: TGTGCCAGCAGCTTACCACAGGTGGACGGCTCTGGAAACACCATATATTTT. As protein: CASSLPQVDGSGNTIYF.